This TCR beta chain was documented in a study of T cell repertoires in cytomegalovirus infection. Study at large: From public TCR beta signatures came an indication of both CMV infection and matching HLA type. Overall study results and limits: Pooled public TCR beta family frequency picked out CMV carriers with the relevant HLA. Dominating the ex vivo response were HLA-C-restricted CMV-specific TCR beta clonotypes.

TCRdb fed the reads into MiXCR, producing one record per CDR3 protein. The table lists approximately 500,000 distinct CDR3 sequences, over 9% of them singletons. Regarding this clonotype: Its antigen is unknown.

Trimming pared 2 bases from V and 5 bases from J, leaving 11 bases between. The CDR3 has 14 amino acids. In germline, CDR1 is SGHKS, CDR2 YYEKEE (reference sequence). The material sequenced was PBMCs. The rearrangement uses TRBV5-5 and TRBJ1-5, with D hard to call. The TCR was taken from a human donor in good health (CMV status not recorded). Some clones in this sample may be carry-over from other donors' samples. CDR3 DNA sequence: TGTGCCAGCAGCTTTGACCTCGTGTATCAGCCCCAGCATTTT. This codes for CASSFDLVYQPQHF.